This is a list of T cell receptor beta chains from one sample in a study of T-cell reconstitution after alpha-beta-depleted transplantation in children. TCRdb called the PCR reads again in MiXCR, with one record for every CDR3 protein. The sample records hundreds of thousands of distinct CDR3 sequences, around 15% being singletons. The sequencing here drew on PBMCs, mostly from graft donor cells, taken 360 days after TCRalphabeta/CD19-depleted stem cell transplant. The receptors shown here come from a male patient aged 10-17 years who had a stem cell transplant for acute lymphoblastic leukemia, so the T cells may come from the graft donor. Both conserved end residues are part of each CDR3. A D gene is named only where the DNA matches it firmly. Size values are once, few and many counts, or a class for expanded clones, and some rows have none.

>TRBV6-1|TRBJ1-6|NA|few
CASTREGNSPLHF
TGTGCCAGCACTAGGGAGGGGAATTCACCCCTCCACTTT
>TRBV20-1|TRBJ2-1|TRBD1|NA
CSARGQDEQFF
TGCAGTGCTAGGGGACAGGACGAGCAGTTCTTC
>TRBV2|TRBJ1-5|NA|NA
CASSEAGVGNQPQHF
TGTGCCAGCAGTGAGGCCGGGGTAGGCAATCAGCCCCAGCATTTT
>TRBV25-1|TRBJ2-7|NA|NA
CAAGWFYEQYF
TGTGCGGCAGGGTGGTTCTACGAGCAGTACTTC
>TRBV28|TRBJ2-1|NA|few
CASSPTLPGANSNEQFF
TGTGCCAGCAGTCCCACTCTTCCGGGAGCCAACTCCAATGAGCAGTTCTTC
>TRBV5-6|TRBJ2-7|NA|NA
CASSPGHGSYEQYF
TGTGCCAGCAGCCCGGGACACGGGTCCTACGAGCAGTACTTC
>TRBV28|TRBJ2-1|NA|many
CASYEGNEQFF
TGTGCCAGTTACGAGGGGAATGAGCAGTTCTTC
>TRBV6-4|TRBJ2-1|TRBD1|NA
CASSDSGTGYQFF
TGTGCCAGCAGTGACTCGGGGACAGGGTACCAGTTCTTC
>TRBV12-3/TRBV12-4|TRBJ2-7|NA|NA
CASSLSAPEGYEQYF
TGTGCCAGCAGTTTATCGGCTCCAGAAGGGTACGAGCAGTACTTC
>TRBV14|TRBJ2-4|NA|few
CASSLRRNIQYF
TGTGCCAGCAGCCTTAGGAGAAACATTCAGTACTTC
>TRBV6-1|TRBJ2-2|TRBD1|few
CASRPGQMNTGELFF
TGTGCCAGCAGGCCGGGACAGATGAACACCGGGGAGCTGTTTTTT
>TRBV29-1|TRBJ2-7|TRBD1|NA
CSVEVGTPGQGTNEQYF
TGCAGCGTTGAAGTGGGGACTCCGGGACAGGGGACGAACGAGCAGTACTTC
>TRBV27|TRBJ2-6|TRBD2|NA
CASSSIAGGSGANVLTF
TGTGCCAGCAGTTCTATAGCGGGAGGCTCTGGGGCCAACGTCCTGACTTTC
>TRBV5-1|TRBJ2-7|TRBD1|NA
CASSLDPGQGRREQYF
TGCGCCAGCAGCTTGGATCCGGGACAGGGTCGTCGCGAGCAGTACTTC
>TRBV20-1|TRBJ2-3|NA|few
CSARDYGVRTDTQYF
TGCAGTGCTAGAGATTATGGGGTGCGAACAGATACGCAGTATTTT
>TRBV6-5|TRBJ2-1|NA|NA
CASSYRWASSYNEQFF
TGTGCCAGCAGTTACCGGTGGGCGAGCTCCTACAATGAGCAGTTCTTC
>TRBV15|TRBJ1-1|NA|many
CATSREGEMTEAFF
TGTGCCACCTCAAGGGAGGGGGAGATGACTGAAGCTTTCTTT
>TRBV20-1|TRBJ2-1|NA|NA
CRVRDSHNEQFF
TGCAGAGTCCGGGACTCTCACAATGAGCAGTTCTTC
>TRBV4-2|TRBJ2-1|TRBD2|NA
CASSQARGLAVNEQFF
TGTGCCAGCAGCCAAGCTAGGGGACTAGCGGTCAATGAGCAGTTCTTC
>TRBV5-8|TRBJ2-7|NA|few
CASSPAMTFYEQYF
TGTGCCAGCAGCCCAGCTATGACATTTTACGAGCAGTACTTC
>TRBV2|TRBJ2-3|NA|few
CASTTASTDTQYF
TGTGCCAGCACCACAGCTAGCACAGATACGCAGTATTTT
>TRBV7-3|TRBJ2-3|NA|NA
CASSLNRIHTDTQYF
TGTGCCAGCAGCTTAAACCGGATCCACACAGATACGCAGTATTTT
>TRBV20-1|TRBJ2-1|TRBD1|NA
CSARGGTGQFF
TGCAGTGCTAGAGGGGGGACAGGTCAATTCTTC
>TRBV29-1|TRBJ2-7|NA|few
CSAIPAGEIYEQYF
TGCAGCGCCATTCCTGCAGGAGAGATCTACGAGCAGTACTTC
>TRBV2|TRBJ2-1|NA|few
CASKGPGLMNNEQFF
TGTGCCAGCAAGGGACCGGGACTTATGAACAATGAGCAGTTCTTC
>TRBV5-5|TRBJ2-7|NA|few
CASSFPGAPGEQYF
TGTGCCAGCAGCTTCCCAGGGGCTCCGGGCGAGCAGTACTTC
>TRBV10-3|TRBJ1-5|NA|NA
CAISEFSSNQPQHF
TGTGCCATCAGTGAGTTTAGCAGCAATCAGCCCCAGCATTTT
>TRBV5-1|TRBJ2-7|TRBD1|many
CASSLGGQGAGGYEQYF
TGCGCCAGCAGCCTGGGGGGACAGGGGGCAGGAGGCTACGAGCAGTACTTC
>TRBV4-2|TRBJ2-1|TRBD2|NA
CASSHRLAGGSSYNEQFF
TGTGCCAGCAGCCACAGACTAGCGGGAGGATCGTCCTACAATGAGCAGTTCTTC
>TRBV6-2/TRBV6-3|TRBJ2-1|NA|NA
CASSIPGNYNEQFF
TGTGCCAGCAGCATCCCGGGGAACTACAATGAGCAGTTCTTC
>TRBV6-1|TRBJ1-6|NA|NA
CASSAPGFSPLHF
TGTGCCAGCAGCGCACCAGGGTTTTCACCCCTCCACTTT
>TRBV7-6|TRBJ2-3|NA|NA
CASSLSPSGSTDTQYF
TGTGCCAGCAGCTTATCCCCGAGCGGCAGCACAGATACGCAGTATTTT
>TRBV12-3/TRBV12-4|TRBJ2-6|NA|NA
CASSSRSGANVLTF
TGTGCCAGCAGTTCACGCTCTGGGGCCAACGTCCTGACTTTC
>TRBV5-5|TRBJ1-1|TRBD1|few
CASSLVGQGGTEAFF
TGTGCCAGCAGCTTGGTAGGACAGGGCGGAACTGAAGCTTTCTTT
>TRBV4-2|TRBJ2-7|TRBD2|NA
CASSQVLAGVEQYF
TGTGCCAGCAGCCAAGTCCTAGCGGGAGTTGAGCAGTACTTC
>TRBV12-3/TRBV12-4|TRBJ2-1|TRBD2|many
CASSPLRTSGGNEQFF
TGTGCCAGCAGCCCCCTCCGGACTAGCGGGGGGAATGAGCAGTTCTTC
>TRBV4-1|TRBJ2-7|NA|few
CASSQEGVELSYYEQYF
TGCGCCAGCAGCCAAGAAGGGGTGGAACTGAGCTACTACGAGCAGTACTTC
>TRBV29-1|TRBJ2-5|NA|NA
CSVFIGNQETQYF
TGCAGCGTTTTCATCGGTAACCAAGAGACCCAGTACTTC
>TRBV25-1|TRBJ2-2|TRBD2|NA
CASSEWEGTGELFF
TGTGCCAGCAGTGAATGGGAGGGAACCGGGGAGCTGTTTTTT
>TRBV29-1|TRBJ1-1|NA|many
CSVEDLYAFF
TGCAGCGTTGAAGATCTTTACGCTTTCTTT
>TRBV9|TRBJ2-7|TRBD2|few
CASSVDREGRNYEQYF
TGTGCCAGCAGCGTAGACCGGGAGGGCCGTAACTACGAGCAGTACTTC
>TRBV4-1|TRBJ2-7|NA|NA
CASSLLGGPSYEQYF
TGCGCCAGCAGCCTCCTGGGGGGGCCCTCCTACGAGCAGTACTTC
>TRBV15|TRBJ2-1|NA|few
CATTEGSYNEQFF
TGTGCCACCACAGAGGGGTCGTACAATGAGCAGTTCTTC
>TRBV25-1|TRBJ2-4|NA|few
CASSDGVGSRGNIQYF
TGTGCCAGCAGTGATGGGGTCGGATCGCGGGGAAACATTCAGTACTTC
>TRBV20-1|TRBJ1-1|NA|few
CSARKQLVTEAFF
TGCAGTGCTAGAAAGCAACTTGTTACTGAAGCTTTCTTT
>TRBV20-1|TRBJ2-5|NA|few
CSARIWTLPQETQYF
TGCAGTGCTAGAATCTGGACTTTACCACAAGAGACCCAGTACTTC
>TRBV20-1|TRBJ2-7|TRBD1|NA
CSARTTGQGFYEQYF
TGCAGTGCTAGGACGACGGGACAGGGCTTCTACGAGCAGTACTTC
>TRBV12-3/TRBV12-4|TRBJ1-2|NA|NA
CASGSGGYGYTF
TGTGCCAGCGGGTCCGGGGGGTATGGCTACACCTTC
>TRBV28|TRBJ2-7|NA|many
CASSPGTSGLEQYF
TGTGCCAGCAGCCCCGGGACATCGGGTCTCGAGCAGTACTTC
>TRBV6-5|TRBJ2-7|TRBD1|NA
CASSYDRGLYEQYF
TGTGCCAGCAGTTACGACAGGGGGCTCTACGAGCAGTACTTC
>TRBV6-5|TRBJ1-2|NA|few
CASSYSIGHGYTF
TGTGCCAGCAGTTACTCGATAGGGCATGGCTACACCTTC
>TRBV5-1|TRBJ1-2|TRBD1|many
CASSLDGTGWANYGYTF
TGCGCCAGCAGCTTGGATGGGACAGGGTGGGCTAACTATGGCTACACCTTC